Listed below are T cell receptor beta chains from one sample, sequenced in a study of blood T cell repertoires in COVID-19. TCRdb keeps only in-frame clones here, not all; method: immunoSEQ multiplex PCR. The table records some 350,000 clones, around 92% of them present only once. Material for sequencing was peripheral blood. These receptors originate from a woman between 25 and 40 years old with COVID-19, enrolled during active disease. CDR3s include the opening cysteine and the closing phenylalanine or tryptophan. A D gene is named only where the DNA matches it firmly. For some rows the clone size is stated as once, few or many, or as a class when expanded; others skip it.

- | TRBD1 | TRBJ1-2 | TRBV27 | TGTGCCAGCAGTTTTACAGGGGGCGTTTTCTATGGCTACACCTTC | CASSFTGGVFYGYTF
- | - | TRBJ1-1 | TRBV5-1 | TGCGCCAGCAGCTTGGAAAGTTCGGGGGGGAATTTGGGCACTGAAGCTTTCTTT | CASSLESSGGNLGTEAFF
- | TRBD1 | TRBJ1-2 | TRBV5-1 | TGCGCCAGCAGGCCCGGGGACAGGCCTAACTATGGCTACACCTTC | CASRPGDRPNYGYTF
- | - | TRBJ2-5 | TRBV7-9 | TGTGCCAGCAGTTCCTTGGGGCAGGGGCAAGAGACCCAGTACTTC | CASSSLGQGQETQYF
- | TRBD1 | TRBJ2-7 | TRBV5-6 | TGTGCCAGCAGCTTGGTGACAGGGGGTCCCTACGAGCAGTACTTC | CASSLVTGGPYEQYF
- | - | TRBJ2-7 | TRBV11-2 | TGTGCCAGCAGCCCGGGACAAACCCCCCTCGAGCAGTACTTC | CASSPGQTPLEQYF
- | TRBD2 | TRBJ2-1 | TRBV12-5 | TGTGCTAGTGGTTTGGCAAGGCGGGAGGGCAATGAGCAGTTCTTC | CASGLARREGNEQFF
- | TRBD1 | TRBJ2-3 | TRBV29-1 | TGCAGCGTTCTGACAGGGCGAACAGATACGCAGTATTTT | CSVLTGRTDTQYF
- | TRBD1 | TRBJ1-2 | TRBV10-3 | TGTGCCATCAGTGTTCCGGGACAGGGAATCCTTGGGAGCTATGGCTACACCTTC | CAISVPGQGILGSYGYTF
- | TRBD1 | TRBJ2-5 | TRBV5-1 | TGCGCCAGCAGCTTGCAGCTTACAGGGGGCGCAGAGACCCAGTACTTC | CASSLQLTGGAETQYF
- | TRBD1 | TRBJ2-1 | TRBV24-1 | TGTGCCACCAGTGATCTGAGGGACAGTGGTGGGGATGAGCAGTTCTTC | CATSDLRDSGGDEQFF
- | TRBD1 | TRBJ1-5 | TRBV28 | TGTGCCAGCACCTTACGCCTCCAGGGGGCGGACCAGCAGCCCCAGCATTTT | CASTLRLQGADQQPQHF
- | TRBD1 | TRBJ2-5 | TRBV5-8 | TGTGCCAGCAGCTCGGACAGGAGATCTCAGGAGACCCAGTACTTC | CASSSDRRSQETQYF
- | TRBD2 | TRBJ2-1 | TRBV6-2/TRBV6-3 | TGTGCCAGCAGTTACCAGCGCGGGAGGCTCGACAATGAGCAGTTCTTC | CASSYQRGRLDNEQFF
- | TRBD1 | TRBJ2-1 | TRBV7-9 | TGTGCCAGCAGCCGAACAGGGGGGAATTCAAATGAGCAGTTCTTC | CASSRTGGNSNEQFF
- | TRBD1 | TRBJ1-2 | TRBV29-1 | TGCAGCGTGGGGACAGGAGAGGCTAACTATGGCTACACCTTC | CSVGTGEANYGYTF
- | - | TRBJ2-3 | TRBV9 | TGTGCCAGCAGCGTAGGGGCGGATACGCAGTATTTT | CASSVGADTQYF
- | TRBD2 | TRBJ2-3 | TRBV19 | TGTGCCAGTAGGTCTAGCGGGAGCCCCAGCACAGATACGCAGTATTTT | CASRSSGSPSTDTQYF
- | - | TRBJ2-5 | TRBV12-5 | TGTGCTAGTGGTCCCCGACTAACACAAGAGACCCAGTACTTC | CASGPRLTQETQYF
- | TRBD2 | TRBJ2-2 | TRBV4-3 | TGCGCCAGCAGCCCTAGCGGGAGATTTAACACCGGGGAGCTGTTTTTT | CASSPSGRFNTGELFF
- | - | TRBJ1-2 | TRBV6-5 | TGTGCCAGCAGTTACTCGAGGGGGACTAGAGGCTACACCTTC | CASSYSRGTRGYTF
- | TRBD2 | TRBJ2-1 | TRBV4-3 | TGCGCCAGCAGCCAAGATCGGGAGCGGGAGATTAACAATGAGCAGTTCTTC | CASSQDREREINNEQFF
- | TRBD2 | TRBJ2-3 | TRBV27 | TGTGCCAGCAGTCCTCTAGCGGGGGGCTCAACAGATACGCAGTATTTT | CASSPLAGGSTDTQYF
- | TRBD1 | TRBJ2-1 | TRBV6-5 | TGTGCCAGCAGGGGGACAGGTTTTCGAGGCAATGAGCAGTTCTTC | CASRGTGFRGNEQFF
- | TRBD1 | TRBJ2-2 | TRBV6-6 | TGTGCCAGCAGTCAGTCAATGAAACAGGGGGCCCGCGGGGAGCTGTTTTTT | CASSQSMKQGARGELFF
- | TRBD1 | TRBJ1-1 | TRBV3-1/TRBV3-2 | TGTGCCAGCAGCCAAGTTAGCACGAGGGGGACAGGGGGCATGGAGAACACTGAAGCTTTCTTT | CASSQVSTRGTGGMENTEAFF
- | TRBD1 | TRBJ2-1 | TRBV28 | TGTGCCAGCAGTTTGGGGGTGCTACGGACAGGGCCTGAGCAGTTCTTC | CASSLGVLRTGPEQFF
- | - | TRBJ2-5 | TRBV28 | TGTGCCAGCAGTTTAAGTGGGCAGGTTCAAGAGACCCAGTACTTC | CASSLSGQVQETQYF
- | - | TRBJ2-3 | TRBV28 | TGTGCCAGCAGCTTGCAGGGATCCACAGATACGCAGTATTTT | CASSLQGSTDTQYF
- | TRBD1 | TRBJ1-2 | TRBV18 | TGTGCCAGCTCACCTGGGACAGCCGAAGGCCCCTACACCTTC | CASSPGTAEGPYTF
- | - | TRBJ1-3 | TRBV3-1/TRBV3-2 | TGTGCCAGCAGCCAAGGTTCTCCTAGCTCTGGAAACACCATATATTTT | CASSQGSPSSGNTIYF
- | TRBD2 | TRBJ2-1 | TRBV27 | TGTGCCAGCAGTTTGGCCCTAGCGGGAGGAAATGAGCAGTTCTTC | CASSLALAGGNEQFF
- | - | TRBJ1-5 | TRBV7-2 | TGTGCCAGCAGCTTGGGGGGAGCGGAACAGCCCCAGCATTTT | CASSLGGAEQPQHF
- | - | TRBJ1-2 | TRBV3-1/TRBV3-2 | TGTGCCAGCAGCCAAGGCCGGGCGGGTGATGGCTACACCTTC | CASSQGRAGDGYTF
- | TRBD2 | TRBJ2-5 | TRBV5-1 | TGCGCCAGCAGCTTGTCAGCGACTAGCGGGAACCAAGAGACCCAGTACTTC | CASSLSATSGNQETQYF
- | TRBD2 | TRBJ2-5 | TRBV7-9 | TGTGCCACCGGCGGGGGGCCGGAGTGGCAAGAGACCCAGTACTTC | CATGGGPEWQETQYF
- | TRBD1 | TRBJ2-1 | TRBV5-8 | TGTGCCAGCAGCCTTAAGACAGGGTTGGAGCAGTTCTTC | CASSLKTGLEQFF
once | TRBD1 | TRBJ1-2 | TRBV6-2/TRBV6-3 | TGTGCCAGCAGTTACCCGACAGGGTCCAACTATGGCTACACCTTC | CASSYPTGSNYGYTF
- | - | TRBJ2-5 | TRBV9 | TGTGCCAGCAGCCCCCGTGGGCCCCTTGACCAAGAGACCCAGTACTTC | CASSPRGPLDQETQYF
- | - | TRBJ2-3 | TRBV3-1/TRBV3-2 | TGTGCCAGCAAGGGGGTGAGTGGTGGATCGCAGTATTTT | CASKGVSGGSQYF
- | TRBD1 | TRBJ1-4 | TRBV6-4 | TGTGCCAGCAGCCGCGGGGGACAGGGGAATGAAAAACTGTTTTTT | CASSRGGQGNEKLFF
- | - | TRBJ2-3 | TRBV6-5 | TGTGCCAGCGCACGGGGGGCTCTCACAGATACGCAGTATTTT | CASARGALTDTQYF